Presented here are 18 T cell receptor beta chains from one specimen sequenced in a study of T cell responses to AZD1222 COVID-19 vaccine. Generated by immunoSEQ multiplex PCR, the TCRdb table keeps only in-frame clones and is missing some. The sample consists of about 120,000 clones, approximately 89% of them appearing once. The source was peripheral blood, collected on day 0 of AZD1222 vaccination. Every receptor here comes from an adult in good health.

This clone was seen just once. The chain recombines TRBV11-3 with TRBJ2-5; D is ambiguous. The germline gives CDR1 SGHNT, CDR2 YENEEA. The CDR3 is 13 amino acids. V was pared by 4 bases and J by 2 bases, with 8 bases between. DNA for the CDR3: TGTGCCAGCAGCTCCCGGGTTCAAGAGACCCAGTACTTC. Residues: CASSSRVQETQYF.

CDR3 sequence (DNA): TGTGCCAGCAGCGTTAGGTGGGGGGACCCCTCTGGAAACACCATATATTTT. Protein: CASSVRWGDPSGNTIYF. V gene TRBV9 combines with J gene TRBJ1-3, with a weak D call TRBD1 (5 bases). The V end lost 2 bases, the J end lost 0 bases, and 15 bases lay between the germline ends. This CDR3 is 17 amino acids long. The germline CDR1 and CDR2 sequences are SGDLS and YYNGEE.

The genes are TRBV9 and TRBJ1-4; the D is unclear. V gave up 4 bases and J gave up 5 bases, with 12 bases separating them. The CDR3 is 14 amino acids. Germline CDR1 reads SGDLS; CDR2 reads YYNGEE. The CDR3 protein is CASSPGRGNEKLFF. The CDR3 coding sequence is TGTGCCAGCAGCCCGGGTAGAGGGAATGAAAAACTGTTTTTT.

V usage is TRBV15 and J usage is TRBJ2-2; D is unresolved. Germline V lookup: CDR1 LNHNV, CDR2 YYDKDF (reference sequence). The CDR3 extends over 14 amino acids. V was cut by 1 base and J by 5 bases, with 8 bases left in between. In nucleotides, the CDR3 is TGTGCCACCAGCAGAGGTCGGATGACCGGGGAGCTGTTTTTT. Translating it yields CATSRGRMTGELFF.

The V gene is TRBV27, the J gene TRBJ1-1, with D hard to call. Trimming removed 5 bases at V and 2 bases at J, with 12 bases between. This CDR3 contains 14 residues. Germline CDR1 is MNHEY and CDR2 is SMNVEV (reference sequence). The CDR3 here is CASSRYSKNTEAFF. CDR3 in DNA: TGTGCCAGCAGTCGCTACTCGAAAAACACTGAAGCTTTCTTT.

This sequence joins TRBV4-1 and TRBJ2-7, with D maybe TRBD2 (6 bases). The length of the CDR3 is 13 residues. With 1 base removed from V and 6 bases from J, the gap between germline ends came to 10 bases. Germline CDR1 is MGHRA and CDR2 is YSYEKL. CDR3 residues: CASSQVGSPEQYF. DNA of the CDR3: TGCGCCAGCAGCCAAGTCGGGAGCCCCGAGCAGTACTTC.

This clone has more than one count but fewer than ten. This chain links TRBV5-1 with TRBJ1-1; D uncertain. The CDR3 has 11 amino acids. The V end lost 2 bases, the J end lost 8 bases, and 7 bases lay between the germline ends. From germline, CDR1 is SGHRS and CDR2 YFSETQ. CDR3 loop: CASSFMGEAFF. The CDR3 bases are TGCGCCAGCAGCTTCATGGGAGAAGCTTTCTTT.

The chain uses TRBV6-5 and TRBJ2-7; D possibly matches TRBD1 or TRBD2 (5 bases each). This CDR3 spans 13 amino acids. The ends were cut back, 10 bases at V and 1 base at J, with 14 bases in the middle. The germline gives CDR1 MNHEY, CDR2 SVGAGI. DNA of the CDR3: TGTGCCACCCAAACCGGGGCTTCCTACGAGCAGTACTTC. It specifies CATQTGASYEQYF.

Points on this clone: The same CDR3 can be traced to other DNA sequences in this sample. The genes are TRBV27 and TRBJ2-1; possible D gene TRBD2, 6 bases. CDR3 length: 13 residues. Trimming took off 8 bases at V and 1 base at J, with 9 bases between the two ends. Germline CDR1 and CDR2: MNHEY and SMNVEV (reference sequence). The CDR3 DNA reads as TGTGCCAGCGGCCGGGGGTCCTACAATGAGCAGTTCTTC. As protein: CASGRGSYNEQFF.

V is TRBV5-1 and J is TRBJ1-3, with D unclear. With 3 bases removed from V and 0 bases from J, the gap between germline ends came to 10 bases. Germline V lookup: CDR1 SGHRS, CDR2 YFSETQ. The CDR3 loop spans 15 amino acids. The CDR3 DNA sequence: TGCGCCAGCAGCTCGGTTGGCGGCTCTGGAAACACCATATATTTT. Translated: CASSSVGGSGNTIYF.

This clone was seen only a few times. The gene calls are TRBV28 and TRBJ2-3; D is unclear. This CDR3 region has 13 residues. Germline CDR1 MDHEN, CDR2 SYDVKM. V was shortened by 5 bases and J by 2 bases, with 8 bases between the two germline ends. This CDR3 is CASSPSITDTQYF. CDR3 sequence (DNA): TGTGCCAGCAGTCCATCCATCACAGATACGCAGTATTTT.

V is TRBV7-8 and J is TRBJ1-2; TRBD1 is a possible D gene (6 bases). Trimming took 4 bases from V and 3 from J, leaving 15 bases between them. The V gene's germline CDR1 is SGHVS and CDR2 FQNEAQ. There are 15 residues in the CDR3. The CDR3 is CASSSQGGWDYGYTF. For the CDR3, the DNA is TGTGCCAGCAGCTCCCAAGGGGGATGGGACTATGGCTACACCTTC.

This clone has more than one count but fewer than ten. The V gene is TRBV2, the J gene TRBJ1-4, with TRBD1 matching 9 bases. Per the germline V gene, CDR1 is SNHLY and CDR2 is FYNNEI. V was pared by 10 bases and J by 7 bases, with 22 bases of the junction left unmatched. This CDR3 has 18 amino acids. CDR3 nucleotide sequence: TGTGCCACCCCGCATGTGGGACAGGGAGCCGGCGGGGGTGAAAAACTGTTTTTT. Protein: CATPHVGQGAGGGEKLFF. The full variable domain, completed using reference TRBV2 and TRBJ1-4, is EPEVTQTPSHQVTQMGQEVILRCVPISNHLYFYWYRQILGQKVEFLVSFYNNEISEKSEIFDDQFSVERPDGSNFTLKIRSTKLEDSAMYFCATPHVGQGAGGGEKLFFGSGTQLSVL.

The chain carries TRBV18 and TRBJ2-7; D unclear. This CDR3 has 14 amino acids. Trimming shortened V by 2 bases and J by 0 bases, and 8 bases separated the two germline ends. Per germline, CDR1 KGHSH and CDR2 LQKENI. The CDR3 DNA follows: TGTGCCAGCTCACCAGGCTACACCTCCTACGAGCAGTACTTC. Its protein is CASSPGYTSYEQYF.

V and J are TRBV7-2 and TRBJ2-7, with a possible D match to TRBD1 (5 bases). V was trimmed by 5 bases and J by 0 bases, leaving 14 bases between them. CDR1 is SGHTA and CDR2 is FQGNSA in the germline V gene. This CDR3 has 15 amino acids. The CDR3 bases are TGTGCCAGCAGCGAACGGGCAGGGTCCTCCTACGAGCAGTACTTC. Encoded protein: CASSERAGSSYEQYF. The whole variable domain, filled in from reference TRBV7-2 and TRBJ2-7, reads GAGVSQSPSNKVTEKGKDVELRCDPISGHTALYWYRQSLGQGLEFLIYFQGNSAPDKSGLPSDRFSAERTGGSVSTLTIQRTQQEDSAVYLCASSERAGSSYEQYFGPGTRLTVT.

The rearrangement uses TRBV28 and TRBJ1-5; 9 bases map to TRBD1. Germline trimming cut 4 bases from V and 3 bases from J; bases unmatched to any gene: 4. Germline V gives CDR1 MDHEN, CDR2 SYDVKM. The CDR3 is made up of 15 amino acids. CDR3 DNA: TGTGCCAGCAGTTCCCGGGACAGGGACAATCAGCCCCAGCATTTT. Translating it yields CASSSRDRDNQPQHF.

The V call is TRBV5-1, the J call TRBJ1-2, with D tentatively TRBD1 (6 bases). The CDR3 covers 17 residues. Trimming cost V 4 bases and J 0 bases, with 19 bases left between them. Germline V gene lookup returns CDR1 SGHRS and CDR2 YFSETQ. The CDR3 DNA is TGCGCCAGCAGCGGGGGTTACGGGACACAAGCTAACTATGGCTACACCTTC. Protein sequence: CASSGGYGTQANYGYTF.

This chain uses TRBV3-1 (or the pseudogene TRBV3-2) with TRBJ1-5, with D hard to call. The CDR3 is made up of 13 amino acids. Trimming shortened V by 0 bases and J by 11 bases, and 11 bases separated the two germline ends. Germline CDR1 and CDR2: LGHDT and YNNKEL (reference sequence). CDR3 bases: TGTGCCAGCAGCCAAGATCAGGCGGCGACCCAGCATTTT. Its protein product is CASSQDQAATQHF.